The 2 T cell receptor beta chains presented below share a single source sample, sequenced in a study of cytomegalovirus exposure and HLA in healthy donors. Both 60 Vbeta primers and 13 Jbeta primers went into the PCR. The assay was immunoSEQ multiplex PCR, and TCRdb's table has in-frame clones only and misses some. The table includes 65,000 or so clones, around 62% detected once. Sequencing was performed on PBMCs. These receptors all stem from a man under 40 in good health and CMV-seronegative.

The V call is TRBV18, the J call TRBJ1-1; D is possibly TRBD1 (6 bases). The V end lost 5 bases, the J end lost 0 bases, and 13 bases lay between the germline ends. The CDR3 runs to 15 residues. Germline CDR1 is KGHSH and CDR2 is LQKENI. The CDR3 region is CASSFSTGLNTEAFF. In nucleotides, the CDR3 is TGTGCCAGCTCATTCTCGACAGGACTGAACACTGAAGCTTTCTTT.

This rearrangement joins TRBV7-2 to TRBJ2-7, with 16 nucleotides matching TRBD2. The junction had 11 bases not matched to a gene; V was cut back by 1 base and J by 8 bases. CDR1 and CDR2 from the germline V gene are SGHTA and FQGNSA. The CDR3 has 18 amino acids. The CDR3 coding sequence is TGTGCCAGCAGCTTAGTGGGACTAGCGGGGGGGCGTGGCGGGCAGCAGTACTTC. The encoded protein is CASSLVGLAGGRGGQQYF.